Reported below is one T cell receptor beta chain. The data belong to a study of shared clonotypes between healthy human individuals. Study details: The cohort comprised a couple of women and a few men. Their ages spanned 18 to 49 years.

This CDR3 comprises 15 residues. Trimming took 7 bases from V and 0 from J; bases not matched to a gene: 5. Germline V CDR1 and CDR2: SQVTM, ANQGSEA. Template for every sorted-subset replicate PCR totaled 150 to 250 ng DNA, 30,000 to 35,000 T cell genomes. Assay used: immunoSEQ multiplex PCR; TCRdb lists only in-frame clones, some missing. The sample contains around 980,000 clones, approximately 80% of which appear only once. Sequences were obtained from memory CD4+ T cells from PBMCs. This sample's subset: CD45RA-negative fraction. V and J are TRBV29-1 and TRBJ1-3; 11 bases agree with TRBD1. This receptor was obtained from a man between 18 and 35 years old in good health. Some clones in this sample may be carry-over from other donors' samples. DNA for the CDR3: TGCAGCGCCGGACAGGGGGCAAACTCTGGAAACACCATATATTTT. Its protein product is CSAGQGANSGNTIYF.